This TCR beta chain was captured by sequencing in a study of beta chain features in type 1 diabetes. General observations from the study: Patients with type 1 diabetes showed fewer VDJ junction insertions and more deletions. There was a possibility that cDNA sequencing over-represented cells with high TCR expression.

This clone has only a few counts. Antigen specificity is unknown. Germline assignment: CDR1 SEHNR and CDR2 FQNEAQ (reference sequence). The CDR3 spans 16 residues. V lost 6 bases, J lost 2 bases, and 6 bases stayed unmatched. All of the isolated RNA was reverse transcribed, so expressed TCRB transcripts were sequenced. Profiled with immunoSEQ multiplex PCR; TCRdb holds only in-frame clones, not every one. The sample contains roughly 450,000 clones, approximately 14% of which appear only once. The chain combines TRBV7-9 with TRBJ2-1, with 11 bases lining up with TRBD2. The source material was naive CD4+ T cells from blood. The clonotype comes from a man aged 30 to 39 in good health. CDR3 nucleotides: TGTGCCAGCAGTCCCGATAGCGGGGGGGCCTACAATGAGCAGTTCTTC. It translates to CASSPDSGGAYNEQFF.